This T cell receptor beta chain is from a study of T cell repertoires in cytomegalovirus infection. At the level of the study: It was the public TCR beta signatures that indicated both CMV infection and matching HLA type. Points from the study as a whole: HLA-C-restricted TCR beta clonotypes specific for CMV led the ex vivo response. The study identified carriers of CMV plus the relevant HLA from cumulative public TCR beta family frequency.

The sample holds many counts of this clonotype. Its antigen is unknown. Germline CDR1 and CDR2: MGHRA and YSYEKL. CDR3 length: 13 amino acids. The V end was cut by 0 bases, the J end by 3 bases, with 5 bases between. Via MiXCR, TCRdb re-called the reads, giving one row per CDR3 protein. The table shows some 800,000 distinct CDR3 sequences, with 29% occurring only once. This receptor was obtained from a human donor in good health (CMV status not recorded). Some clones in this sample may be carry-over from other donors' samples. The sample was cultured CD8+ T cells from PBMCs, taken from culture after CMV antigen stimulation. The chain uses TRBV4-1 and TRBJ1-1; D unresolved. The CDR3 DNA is TGCGCCAGCAGCCAAGATTTGGACACTGAAGCTTTCTTT. Protein product: CASSQDLDTEAFF.